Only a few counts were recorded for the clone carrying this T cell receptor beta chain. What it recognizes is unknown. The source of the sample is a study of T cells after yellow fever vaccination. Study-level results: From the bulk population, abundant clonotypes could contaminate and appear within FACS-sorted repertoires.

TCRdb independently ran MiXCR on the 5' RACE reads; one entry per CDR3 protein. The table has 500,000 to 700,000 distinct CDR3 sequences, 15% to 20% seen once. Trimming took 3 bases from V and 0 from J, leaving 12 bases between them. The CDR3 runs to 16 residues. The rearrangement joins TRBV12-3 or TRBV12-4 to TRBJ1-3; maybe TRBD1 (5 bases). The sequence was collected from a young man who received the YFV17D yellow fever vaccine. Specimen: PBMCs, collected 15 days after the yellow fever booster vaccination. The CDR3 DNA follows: TGTGCCAGCAGTTTGTACGGGGCCAGCTCTGGAAACACCATATATTTT. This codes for CASSLYGASSGNTIYF.